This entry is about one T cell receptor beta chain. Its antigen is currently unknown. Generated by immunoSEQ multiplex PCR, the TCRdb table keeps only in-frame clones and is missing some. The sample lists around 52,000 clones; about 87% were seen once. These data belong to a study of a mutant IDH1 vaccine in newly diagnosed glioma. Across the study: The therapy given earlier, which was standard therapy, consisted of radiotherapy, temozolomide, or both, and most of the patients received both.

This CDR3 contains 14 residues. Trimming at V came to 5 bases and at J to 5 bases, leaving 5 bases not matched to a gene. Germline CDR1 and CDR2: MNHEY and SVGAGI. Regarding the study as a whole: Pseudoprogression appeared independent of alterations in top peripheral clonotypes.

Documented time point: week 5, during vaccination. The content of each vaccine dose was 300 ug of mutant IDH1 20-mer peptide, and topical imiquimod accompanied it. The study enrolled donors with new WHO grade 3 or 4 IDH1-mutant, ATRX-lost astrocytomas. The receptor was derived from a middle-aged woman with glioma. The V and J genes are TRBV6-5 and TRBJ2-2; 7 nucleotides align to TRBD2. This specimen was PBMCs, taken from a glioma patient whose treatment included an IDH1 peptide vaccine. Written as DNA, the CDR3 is TGTGCCAGCAGTCCTAGCGGTGAAACCGGGGAGCTGTTTTTT. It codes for CASSPSGETGELFF.